The 27 T cell receptor beta chains listed next were all sequenced from one sample in a study of T cell repertoires in cytomegalovirus infection (dated by TCRdb to between 2018 and 2021). Sequencing was performed on an Illumina HiSeq 1500. TCRdb ran its own pipeline on the public reads, namely fastp trimming at Q25 and MiXCR clone calling, and kept in-frame beta chains. A single entry per CDR3 protein holds the most common genes and DNA from its merged rows. The sample records approximately 250,000 distinct CDR3 sequences, about 5.9% of which are singletons. Around 6.5% of the sample is held by the ten biggest clonotypes. The sequenced sample consisted of PBMCs. The origin of the receptors is a human donor in good health (CMV status not recorded). Some clones in this sample may be carry-over from other donors' samples.

This clonotype was seen ten or more times. This CDR3 reads CASSIGTGTTNEKLFF. DNA for the CDR3: TGTGCCAGCAGCATCGGGACAGGGACAACTAATGAAAAACTGTTTTTT. This rearrangement joins TRBV7-2 to TRBJ1-4; TRBD1 matches at 9 bases. This CDR3 region has 16 residues. V was clipped by 5 bases and J by 0 bases; unmatched bases: 4. CDR1 and CDR2 (germline): SGHTA, FQGNSA.

This clonotype has ten or more counts. V is TRBV6-1 and J is TRBJ2-7; D may correspond to TRBD1 or TRBD2 (5 bases each). This CDR3 has 13 amino acids. V gave up 10 bases and J gave up 3 bases, with 16 bases separating them. Germline CDR1 is MNHNS and CDR2 is SASEGT. This CDR3 is CATRWDGNYEQYF. The CDR3 DNA is TGTGCCACCAGGTGGGACGGCAACTACGAGCAGTACTTC.

This clonotype was detected ten times or more. This chain connects TRBV6-1 to TRBJ2-5, with D tentatively TRBD1 or TRBD2 (6 bases each). Germline CDR1 MNHNS, CDR2 SASEGT. With 6 bases removed from V and 0 bases from J, the gap between germline ends came to 14 bases. The CDR3 length is 15 residues. The CDR3 protein is CASSRQEGDQETQYF. CDR3 bases: TGTGCCAGCAGCCGACAGGAGGGGGACCAAGAGACCCAGTACTTC.

This clonotype showed up many times. The chain carries TRBV20-1 and TRBJ2-1; 8 bases are a match to TRBD1. This CDR3 is 14 amino acids long. Germline CDR1 and CDR2: DFQATT and SNEGSKA (reference sequence). V was clipped by 1 base and J by 10 bases; unmatched bases: 9. This CDR3 is CSARAGQGWEEQFF. The DNA of the CDR3 is TGCAGTGCTAGAGCCGGACAGGGTTGGGAAGAGCAGTTCTTC.

Of note for this clonotype: A clone one base away is much larger, so this may be a read error. V usage is TRBV6-5 and J usage is TRBJ1-1; 9 positions match TRBD1. The CDR3 is 17 residues long. V trimming: 2 bases; J trimming: 5 bases; junction bases outside the gene matches: 12. The V gene's germline CDR1 is MNHEY and CDR2 SVGAGI. This CDR3 is CASSYSLGQGSGTEAFF. Here the CDR3 DNA reads TGTGCCAGCAGTTACAGCTTGGGACAGGGTTCGGGAACTGAAGCTTTCTTT.

This clonotype was counted only a few times. CDR3 sequence: CASSQLDGDEQYF. Here the CDR3 DNA reads TGTGCCAGCAGCCAACTCGACGGCGACGAGCAGTACTTC. This chain connects TRBV3-1 to TRBJ2-7; D is unclear. V was pared by 2 bases and J by 5 bases, with 10 bases between. Looked up from germline, CDR1 is LGHDT and CDR2 is YNNKEL (reference sequence). This CDR3 has 13 residues.

This clonotype came up many times. This chain links TRBV7-8 with TRBJ2-7; 10 bases align to TRBD1. Germline-derived CDR1 and CDR2 are SGHVS and FQNEAQ. After removal of 3 bases from V and 4 bases from J, the junction contained 6 bases not matched to a gene. The CDR3 length is 15 residues. CDR3 bases: TGTGCCAGCAGCTTTACGGACAGGGGGGGATACGAGCAGTACTTC. It codes for CASSFTDRGGYEQYF.

There are many counts of this clonotype. This sequence joins TRBV27 and TRBJ2-5; 10 bases line up with TRBD1. CDR3 length: 14 residues. Germline-derived CDR1 and CDR2 are MNHEY and SMNVEV (reference sequence). J gave up 2 bases and V 6 bases, and 3 bases lay outside the gene matches. CDR3 in DNA: TGTGCCAGCAGCCGGGACAGGGGACAAGAGACCCAGTACTTC. It yields the protein CASSRDRGQETQYF.

This clonotype was counted ten times or more. The V call is TRBV7-2, the J call TRBJ2-5; 10 bases align to TRBD2. Germline V gives CDR1 SGHTA, CDR2 FQGNSA. CDR3 length: 16 amino acids. Unmatched junction bases numbered 8, after V lost 5 bases and J lost 2 bases. The CDR3 loop is CASSPLAGMLQETQYF. In DNA form, the CDR3 reads TGTGCCAGCAGCCCACTAGCGGGAATGTTACAAGAGACCCAGTACTTC.

This clonotype was picked up many times. This chain connects TRBV2 to TRBJ2-1; D is unclear. CDR3 length: 10 residues. V lost 4 bases to trimming and J lost 9 bases, with 4 bases between them. The germline gives CDR1 SNHLY, CDR2 FYNNEI. This chain's CDR3 is CASSVSEQFF. The CDR3 DNA sequence: TGTGCCAGCAGTGTAAGTGAGCAGTTCTTC.

This clonotype has a count of ten or more. V is TRBV20-1 and J is TRBJ2-3, with 12 bases that match TRBD2. The CDR3 loop spans 14 amino acids. V lost 3 bases and J lost 8; bases outside the gene matches: 6. In germline, CDR1 is DFQATT, CDR2 SNEGSKA (reference sequence). CDR3 region: CSASLTSGGTTQYF. The CDR3 DNA sequence: TGCAGTGCTAGCCTGACTAGCGGGGGTACTACGCAGTATTTT.

The chain is built from TRBV5-4 and TRBJ1-2; D possibly corresponds to TRBD1 (5 bases). The CDR3 is 13 amino acids. Germline lookup yields CDR1 SGHNT and CDR2 YYREEE (reference sequence). V lost 1 base and J 6 bases, leaving 10 bases between the germline ends. DNA for the CDR3: TGTGCCAGCAGCTTGCCAGGGCTGGATGGCTACACCTTC. Protein product: CASSLPGLDGYTF. Supplemented by reference TRBV5-4 and TRBJ1-2, the full variable domain reads ETGVTQSPTHLIKTRGQQVTLRCSSQSGHNTVSWYQQALGQGPQFIFQYYREEENGRGNFPPRFSGLQFPNYSSELNVNALELDDSALYLCASSLPGLDGYTFGSGTRLTVV.

The sample holds many counts of this clonotype. The chain carries TRBV7-2 and TRBJ2-3; D is ambiguous. Germline-derived CDR1 and CDR2 are SGHTA and FQGNSA. CDR3 length: 14 amino acids. The V end lost 5 bases, the J end lost 6 bases, and 15 bases lay between the germline ends. In DNA form, the CDR3 reads TGTGCCAGCAGCCAATCCCCCCTGATGGATACGCAGTATTTT. Amino acid sequence: CASSQSPLMDTQYF.

This clonotype has ten or more counts. This chain connects TRBV7-2 to TRBJ2-1; 14 nucleotides agree with TRBD2. Germline trimming cut 5 bases from V and 7 bases from J; bases unmatched to any gene: 10. This CDR3 spans 17 amino acids. Germline lookup yields CDR1 SGHTA and CDR2 FQGNSA. For the CDR3, the DNA is TGTGCCAGCAGCGTGGGACTAGCGGGAGCCCATCCAAATGAGCAGTTCTTC. Translated: CASSVGLAGAHPNEQFF.

This clonotype was seen repeatedly, ten times or more. V usage is TRBV6-2 or TRBV6-3 and J usage is TRBJ2-3; D perhaps matches TRBD2 (6 bases). V lost 6 bases to trimming and J lost 3 bases, with 19 bases between them. This CDR3 comprises 16 residues. From germline, CDR1 is MNHEY and CDR2 SVGEGT. Written as DNA, the CDR3 is TGTGCCAGCAGACCCTATGTGGCGGGGAAGACAGATACGCAGTATTTT. Encoded protein: CASRPYVAGKTDTQYF.

This clonotype was observed at least ten times. The rearrangement joins TRBV12-3 or TRBV12-4 to TRBJ2-1, with TRBD1 matching 7 bases. The CDR3 contains 16 residues. V shed 6 bases, J shed 1 base, and the junction held 9 bases outside the gene matches. The CDR3 DNA reads TGTGCCAGCAGCCCAAGACAGGGATTATCCTACAATGAGCAGTTCTTC. Translating gives CASSPRQGLSYNEQFF.

This clonotype appeared many times. V and J are TRBV20-1 and TRBJ2-1, with D maybe TRBD2 (7 bases). The CDR3 extends over 15 amino acids. Germline CDR1 DFQATT, CDR2 SNEGSKA (reference sequence). V lost 7 bases and J 0 bases, leaving 16 bases between the germline ends. The CDR3 sequence is CSVGAGVSSYNEQFF. In nucleotides, the CDR3 is TGCAGTGTGGGGGCGGGGGTCAGCTCCTACAATGAGCAGTTCTTC.

This clonotype was detected ten times or more. This chain uses TRBV12-3 or TRBV12-4 with TRBJ1-4, with D hard to call. This CDR3 spans 11 amino acids. V was shortened by 6 bases and J by 7 bases, with 6 bases between the two germline ends. In DNA, the CDR3 is TGTGCCAGCAGACAGAGTGAAAAACTGTTTTTT. Translating it yields CASRQSEKLFF.

This clonotype appeared many times. This rearrangement joins TRBV25-1 to TRBJ2-2; the D is unclear. CDR1 is MGHDK and CDR2 is SYGVNS in the germline V gene. The CDR3 covers 13 residues. With 1 base removed from V and 7 bases from J, the gap between germline ends came to 7 bases. The CDR3 DNA is TGTGCCAGCAGTGAATTCGGCGTCGGGGAGCTGTTTTTT. It encodes CASSEFGVGELFF.

Many counts were recorded for this clonotype. The chain recombines TRBV5-1 with TRBJ2-5, with D tentatively TRBD1 or TRBD2 (5 bases each). The CDR3 extends over 14 amino acids. Germline V gene lookup returns CDR1 SGHRS and CDR2 YFSETQ. The V and J ends lost 5 bases and 5 bases respectively, with 16 bases between them. This chain's CDR3 is CASSNDRGSETQYF. The DNA for the CDR3 is TGCGCCAGCAGTAACGACAGAGGGTCGGAGACCCAGTACTTC. The full variable domain, in which reference TRBV5-1 and TRBJ2-5 provide the parts outside the CDR3, is KAGVTQTPRYLIKTRGQQVTLSCSPISGHRSVSWYQQTPGQGLQFLFEYFSETQRNKGNFPGRFSGRQFSNSRSEMNVSTLELGDSALYLCASSNDRGSETQYFGPGTRLLVL.

The chain couples TRBV29-1 to TRBJ2-3; no clear D gene. V was trimmed by 3 bases and J by 3 bases, leaving 4 bases between them. Germline lookup yields CDR1 SQVTM and CDR2 ANQGSEA. The CDR3 totals 11 residues. The CDR3 loop is CSVDFTDTQYF. The DNA of the CDR3 is TGCAGCGTTGATTTTACAGATACGCAGTATTTT.

This clonotype was seen at least ten times. This chain uses TRBV7-2 with TRBJ2-3; D is uncertain. Germline values: CDR1 SGHTA, CDR2 FQGNSA. The CDR3 sequence is 11 residues long. The V end lost 8 bases, the J end lost 6 bases, and 9 bases lay between the germline ends. CDR3 region: CASSTGDTQYF. The CDR3 nucleotides read TGTGCCAGCTCAACCGGTGATACGCAGTATTTT.

This clonotype has a count of ten or more. CDR3 DNA sequence: TGTGCCAGCAGCGGGGCGAGTGGTCGGGGGGCCAACGTCCTGACTTTC. This gives the protein CASSGASGRGANVLTF. This sequence joins TRBV5-5 and TRBJ2-6; a weak D match, TRBD1 (5 bases). From germline, CDR1 is SGHKS and CDR2 YYEKEE (reference sequence). This CDR3 has 16 residues. Trimming cost V 4 bases and J 4 bases, with 15 bases left between them. Full variable domain (remainder filled in from reference TRBV5-5 and TRBJ2-6): DAGVTQSPTHLIKTRGQQVTLRCSPISGHKSVSWYQQVLGQGPQFIFQYYEKEERGRGNFPDRFSARQFPNYSSELNVNALLLGDSALYLCASSGASGRGANVLTFGAGSRLTVL.

The sample holds many counts of this clonotype. The rearrangement joins TRBV20-1 to TRBJ1-5; D unclear. CDR3 size: 14 residues. Germline V gives CDR1 DFQATT, CDR2 SNEGSKA (reference sequence). The germline V and J ends were trimmed by 4 bases and 3 bases, with 13 bases remaining between them. CDR3 residues: CSANVDGNNQPQHF. In DNA form, the CDR3 reads TGCAGTGCTAACGTAGACGGGAACAATCAGCCCCAGCATTTT.

This clonotype was observed many times. This chain connects TRBV11-2 to TRBJ1-1; the D is unclear. This CDR3 is 15 amino acids long. The germline V gene encodes CDR1 SGHAT and CDR2 FQNNGV. V was pared by 2 bases and J by 8 bases, with 18 bases between. The DNA for the CDR3 is TGTGCCAGCAGCTTACTGGGTTCCTGGGAATCGGAAGCTTTCTTT. It yields the protein CASSLLGSWESEAFF. The full variable domain, rest sourced from reference TRBV11-2 and TRBJ1-1, is EAGVAQSPRYKIIEKRQSVAFWCNPISGHATLYWYQQILGQGPKLLIQFQNNGVVDDSQLPKDRFSAERLKGVDSTLKIQPAKLEDSAVYLCASSLLGSWESEAFFGQGTRLTVV.

Ten or more counts support this clonotype. The V call is TRBV2, the J call TRBJ2-7; a weak D match, TRBD1 (5 bases). Trimming pared 4 bases from V and 0 bases from J, leaving 10 bases between. This CDR3 has 14 residues. Per germline, CDR1 SNHLY and CDR2 FYNNEI. The CDR3 DNA is TGTGCCAGCAGTGCAGGGCTGGGCTCCTACGAGCAGTACTTC. Protein product: CASSAGLGSYEQYF.

This clonotype was detected ten times or more. The V and J genes are TRBV5-1 and TRBJ2-1; TRBD1 matches 8 bases. V was pared by 4 bases and J by 8 bases, with 8 bases of the junction left unmatched. Germline V gene sequence: CDR1 SGHRS, CDR2 YFSETQ. This CDR3 contains 14 residues. This CDR3 is CASSVSQGADEQFF. DNA for the CDR3: TGCGCCAGCAGCGTTTCCCAGGGGGCCGATGAGCAGTTCTTC.